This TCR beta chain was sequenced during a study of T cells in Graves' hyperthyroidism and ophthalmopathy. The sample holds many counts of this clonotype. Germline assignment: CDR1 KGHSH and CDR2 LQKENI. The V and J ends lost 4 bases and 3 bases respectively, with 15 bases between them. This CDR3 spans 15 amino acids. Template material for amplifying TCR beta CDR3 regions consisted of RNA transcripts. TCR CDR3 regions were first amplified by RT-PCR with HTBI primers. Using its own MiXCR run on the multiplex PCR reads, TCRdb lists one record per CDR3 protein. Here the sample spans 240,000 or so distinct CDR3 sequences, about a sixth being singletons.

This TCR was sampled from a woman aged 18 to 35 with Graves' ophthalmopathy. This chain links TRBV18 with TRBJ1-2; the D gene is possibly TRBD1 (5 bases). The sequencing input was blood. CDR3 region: CASSLRGQLDYGYTF. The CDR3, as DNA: TGTGCCAGCTCACTAAGGGGCCAGTTGGACTATGGCTACACCTTC.